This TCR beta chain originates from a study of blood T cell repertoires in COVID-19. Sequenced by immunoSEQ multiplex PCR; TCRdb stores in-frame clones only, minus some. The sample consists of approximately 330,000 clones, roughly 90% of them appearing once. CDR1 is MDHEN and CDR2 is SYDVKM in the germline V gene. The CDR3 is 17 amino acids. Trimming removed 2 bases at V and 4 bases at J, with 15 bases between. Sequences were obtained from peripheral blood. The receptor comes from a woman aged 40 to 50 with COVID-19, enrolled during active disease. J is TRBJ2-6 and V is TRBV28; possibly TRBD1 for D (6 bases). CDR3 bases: TGTGCCAGCAGTTTAAGACCTACAGGGTCCGGGGCCAACGTCCTGACTTTC. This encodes CASSLRPTGSGANVLTF.